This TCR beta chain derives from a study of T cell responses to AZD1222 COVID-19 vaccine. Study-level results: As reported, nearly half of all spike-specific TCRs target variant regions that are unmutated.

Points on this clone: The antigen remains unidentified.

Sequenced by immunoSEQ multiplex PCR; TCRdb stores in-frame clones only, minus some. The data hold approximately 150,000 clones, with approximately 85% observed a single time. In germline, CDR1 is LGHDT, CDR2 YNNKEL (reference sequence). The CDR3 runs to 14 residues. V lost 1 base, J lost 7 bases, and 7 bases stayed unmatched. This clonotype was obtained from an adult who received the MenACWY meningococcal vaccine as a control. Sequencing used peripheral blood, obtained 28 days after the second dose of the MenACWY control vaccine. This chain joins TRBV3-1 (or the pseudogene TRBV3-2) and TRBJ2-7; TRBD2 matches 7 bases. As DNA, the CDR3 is TGTGCCAGCAGCCAAGGTTCCGGGGGAGGGGAGCAGTACTTC. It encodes CASSQGSGGGEQYF.